The rows below give T cell receptor beta chains drawn from one sample of a study of OX40 agonist ivuxolimab in advanced cancers. This table comes from immunoSEQ multiplex PCR, and its TCRdb copy is limited to in-frame clones, with some not included. Among approximately 79,000 clones listed, around nine tenths were seen once. The sample was CD4+ or CD8+ T cells sorted from blood, taken in a trial of the OX40 agonist ivuxolimab. Receptors were obtained from an adult with an advanced solid tumor such as melanoma, head and neck, liver or kidney cancer. CDR3s include the opening cysteine and the closing phenylalanine or tryptophan. Each record gives: D gene, J gene, clone size, V gene, CDR3 DNA, CDR3 protein. A D gene is named only where the DNA matches it firmly. Rows may omit the clone size; those that give it use once, few, many or a size class.

>TRBD1|TRBJ2-5|.|TRBV7-9
TGTGCCAGCGAAGAGGGGGCATATGAGGAGACCCAGTACTTC
CASEEGAYEETQYF
>.|TRBJ1-6|.|TRBV5-4
TGTGCCAGCAGCCCCTCCGGCAGCTATAATTCACCCCTCCACTTT
CASSPSGSYNSPLHF
>TRBD2|TRBJ2-5|once|TRBV19
TGTGCCAGTACCTCAATCGGGGGGGGTCAAGAGACCCAGTACTTC
CASTSIGGGQETQYF
>.|TRBJ1-3|once|TRBV5-1
TGCGCCAGCAGCTTGGGGACATCAGGAAACACCATATATTTT
CASSLGTSGNTIYF
>TRBD1|TRBJ1-4|few|TRBV27
TGTGCCAGCAGTTTAATACAGGGGGCAAAACTGTTTTTT
CASSLIQGAKLFF
>TRBD1|TRBJ1-2|.|TRBV7-2
TGTGCCAGCAGCCCCCAAACCGGGACAGCGGGCTATGGCTACACCTTC
CASSPQTGTAGYGYTF
>.|TRBJ1-6|few|TRBV5-1
TGCGCCAGCAGCTTGGCCGCAATGTATAATTCACCCCTCCACTTT
CASSLAAMYNSPLHF
>.|TRBJ2-1|.|TRBV5-4
TGTGCCAGCAGCTTGGTGGCAGGAAAATACAATGAGCAGTTCTTC
CASSLVAGKYNEQFF
>TRBD2|TRBJ2-3|.|TRBV9
TGTGCCAGCAGCCCAGAGCGGGGTCCCTCCACAGATACGCAGTATTTT
CASSPERGPSTDTQYF
>TRBD2|TRBJ2-7|.|TRBV18
TGTGCCAGCTCACCACCGGCAGCGGGGGGTTTTTCCGAGCAGTACTTC
CASSPPAAGGFSEQYF
>.|TRBJ1-1|.|TRBV10-3
TGTGCCATCAGTCCAGACAGGAAGAACACTGAAGCTTTCTTT
CAISPDRKNTEAFF
>.|TRBJ1-2|.|TRBV29-1
TGCAGCGTTGGCGGGGGCGCGTACTATGGCTACACCTTC
CSVGGGAYYGYTF
>.|TRBJ2-1|.|TRBV7-3
TGTGCCAGCAGCTCCCCCTCTGGGGTACTGTTCTTC
CASSSPSGVLFF
>.|TRBJ1-5|.|TRBV19
TGTGCCAGTAGTGCAGGGGCCTTTTTCAATCAGCCCCAGCATTTT
CASSAGAFFNQPQHF
>TRBD1|TRBJ1-6|.|TRBV6-5
TGTGCCAGCAGTTACTACAGGGGCAATTCACCCCTCCACTTT
CASSYYRGNSPLHF
>TRBD2|TRBJ2-3|once|TRBV10-1
TGCGCCAGCAGCGCCGGGACTAGCGGGGCTATCCAAGATACGCAGTATTTT
CASSAGTSGAIQDTQYF
>TRBD1|TRBJ2-1|.|TRBV27
TGTGCCAGCAGTGCGGACAGGGGAGGCTACAATGAGCAGTTCTTC
CASSADRGGYNEQFF
>.|TRBJ1-1|.|TRBV18
TGTGCCAGCTCGCCCACGGGGGAGGGGACTGAAGCTTTCTTT
CASSPTGEGTEAFF
>.|TRBJ1-5|few|TRBV18
TGTGCCAGCTCACCGTCGGAGAATCAGCCCCAGCATTTT
CASSPSENQPQHF
>.|TRBJ2-6|.|TRBV5-1
TGCGCCAGCAGCCCTGGGGTTTCTGGGGCCAACGTCCTGACTTTC
CASSPGVSGANVLTF
>TRBD1|TRBJ2-1|.|TRBV5-1
TGCGCCAGCAGCTCCCGGGACAGGGGCTACAATGAGCAGTTCTTC
CASSSRDRGYNEQFF
>.|TRBJ1-1|.|TRBV9
TGTGCCAGCAGCGCCGGACATGTCAATGAAGCTTTCTTT
CASSAGHVNEAFF
>TRBD1|TRBJ1-1|.|TRBV4-1
TGCGCCAGCAGCCACACAGGGGTGAACACTGAAGCTTTCTTT
CASSHTGVNTEAFF
>.|TRBJ2-2|.|TRBV6-5
TGTGCCAGCAGTTATTCGAGTGGAGGGGGGACCGGGGAGCTGTTTTTT
CASSYSSGGGTGELFF
>.|TRBJ2-5|.|TRBV7-7
TGTGCCAGCAGCCAGGGGGGTAGCCGGGAGACCCAGTACTTC
CASSQGGSRETQYF
>.|TRBJ1-3|few|TRBV7-2
TGTGCCAGCAGCTTCGCCGCTCCGAGGGCTGGAAACACCATATATTTT
CASSFAAPRAGNTIYF
>.|TRBJ2-2|once|TRBV27
TGTGCCAGCAGTTTATCGCAGACCGGGGAGCTGTTTTTT
CASSLSQTGELFF
>.|TRBJ1-2|.|TRBV2
TGTGCCAGCAGTGTACAGGGAGCTAACTATGGCTACACCTTC
CASSVQGANYGYTF
>TRBD2|TRBJ2-1|.|TRBV2
TGTGCCAGCAGTGCGGGACTAGGCTACAATGAGCAGTTCTTC
CASSAGLGYNEQFF
>.|TRBJ2-3|.|TRBV19
TGTGCCAGTAGTGAGGGGGGGGCAGATACGCAGTATTTT
CASSEGGADTQYF
>.|TRBJ2-6|.|TRBV19
TGTGCCAGTAGTATTAACGGGAACGGGGCCAACGTCCTGACTTTC
CASSINGNGANVLTF
>.|TRBJ2-7|.|TRBV20-1
TGCAGCCCCGGGGAGCAGTACTTC
CSPGEQYF
>.|TRBJ1-1|.|TRBV19
TGTGCCAGTATTCTGGGGGCGCGGAACACTGAAGCTTTCTTT
CASILGARNTEAFF
>.|TRBJ1-2|few|TRBV6-7
TGTGCCAGCAGCTCGGACAGAAACTATGGCTACACCTTC
CASSSDRNYGYTF
>TRBD1|TRBJ1-4|.|TRBV5-1
TGCGCCAGCAGCCCGGACAGGGGAAATGAAAAACTGTTTTTT
CASSPDRGNEKLFF
>TRBD1|TRBJ1-6|.|TRBV6-5
TGTGCCACCGTGGACAGGACCGATTCACCCCTCCACTTT
CATVDRTDSPLHF
>.|TRBJ1-4|.|TRBV2
TGTGCCAGTTCAGGGGTAGCTGAAAAACTGTTTTTT
CASSGVAEKLFF
>.|TRBJ2-1|.|TRBV18
TGTGCCAGCTCCCCCAACAGAATAGAGCAGTTCTTC
CASSPNRIEQFF
>.|TRBJ1-5|once|TRBV10-3
TGTGCCATCAGTGAAGGGCAGGCGATCAATCAGCCCCAGCATTTT
CAISEGQAINQPQHF
>TRBD1|TRBJ2-7|.|TRBV7-2
TGTGCCAGCAGCCCCTACAGGGGTCCCTACGAGCAGTACTTC
CASSPYRGPYEQYF
>.|TRBJ1-1|once|TRBV19
TGTGCCAGCCCCCATGGGCCGTACACTGAAGCTTTCTTT
CASPHGPYTEAFF
>TRBD1|TRBJ1-5|.|TRBV5-1
TGCGCCAGCAGTGAACAGGGGAATAGCAATCAGCCCCAGCATTTT
CASSEQGNSNQPQHF
>.|TRBJ2-5|.|TRBV6-1
TGTGCCAGCGGGTGGGGGGGCGCAGAGACCCAGTACTTC
CASGWGGAETQYF
>.|TRBJ2-2|.|TRBV28
TGTGCCAGCAGTTTATTTAGGGGTCACGGGGAGCTGTTTTTT
CASSLFRGHGELFF
>.|TRBJ2-1|.|TRBV11-3
TGTGCCAGCAGCTCGGCGGGCGGTGCCTCCTACAATGAGCAGTTCTTC
CASSSAGGASYNEQFF
>.|TRBJ1-1|once|TRBV9
TGTGCCAGCAGCGCGACACTGAACACTGAAGCTTTCTTT
CASSATLNTEAFF
>.|TRBJ1-3|.|TRBV5-1
TGCGCCAGCAGCTTGGAGGGGGTCGGCGGAAACACCATATATTTT
CASSLEGVGGNTIYF